One sample yielded the 6 T cell receptor beta chains listed below, sequenced in a study of beta chain features in type 1 diabetes. General study findings and limits: Researchers report that Type 1 diabetes patients had moderately but significantly shorter TCRB CDR3s across all four CD4+ subsets.

Antigens for these TCRs are unknown. Expressed TCRB transcripts got sequenced, as all isolated RNA was reverse transcribed. Some clones are missing from TCRdb's copy, which holds only in-frame ones; the method was immunoSEQ multiplex PCR. Seen here are some 190,000 clones, approximately 8.4% observed once, and the top ten hold roughly 0.46%. The sequencing input was central memory CD4+ T cells from blood. The receptor source for this set is a man between 18 and 35 years old with type 1 diabetes.

This clone turned up a few times. The CDR3 DNA reads TGCAGCGTTACCCCAGCGGGGGGAAGTCCAGATACGCAGTATTTT. Protein: CSVTPAGGSPDTQYF. The chain links TRBV29-1 to TRBJ2-3; TRBD2 aligns across 9 bases. Germline-derived CDR1 and CDR2 are SQVTM and ANQGSEA. J gave up 4 bases and V 5 bases, and 10 bases lay outside the gene matches. The CDR3 spans 15 residues.

This clone was detected only a few times. The V call is TRBV5-6, the J call TRBJ1-1, with 7 bases matching TRBD1. V lost 5 bases, J lost 2 bases, and 12 bases stayed unmatched. Germline CDR1 and CDR2: SGHDT and YYEEEE. The CDR3 runs to 16 residues. CDR3 nucleotide sequence: TGTGCCAGCAGTCCCTCTTTTACAGGGGATAACACTGAAGCTTTCTTT. Encoded protein: CASSPSFTGDNTEAFF.

The chain joins TRBV2 to TRBJ2-1; 8 bases fit TRBD2. V dropped 2 bases and J dropped 7; count of bases not matched to a gene: 7. The CDR3 is 15 residues long. Germline V gene lookup returns CDR1 SNHLY and CDR2 FYNNEI. CDR3 residues: CASSEIRGGLNEQFF. Written as DNA, the CDR3 is TGTGCCAGCAGTGAAATCCGGGGGGGCTTAAATGAGCAGTTCTTC. The full variable domain, rest sourced from reference TRBV2 and TRBJ2-1, is EPEVTQTPSHQVTQMGQEVILRCVPISNHLYFYWYRQILGQKVEFLVSFYNNEISEKSEIFDDQFSVERPDGSNFTLKIRSTKLEDSAMYFCASSEIRGGLNEQFFGPGTRLTVL.

The table lists this clone with a few counts. The chain carries TRBV18 and TRBJ2-3; 9 bases are shared with TRBD2. Germline V lookup: CDR1 KGHSH, CDR2 LQKENI. J lost 10 bases, V lost 2 bases, and 10 bases had no gene match. This CDR3 comprises 15 residues. CDR3 DNA sequence: TGTGCCAGCTCACCAATGGCTAGCGGGGCCGAGGCGCAGTATTTT. This gives the protein CASSPMASGAEAQYF.

To note about this clone: The sample holds other DNA sequences that translate to the same CDR3. V gene TRBV2 combines with J gene TRBJ1-5, with a possible D match to TRBD1 (5 bases). This CDR3 has 14 amino acids. With 7 bases removed from V and 0 bases from J, the gap between germline ends came to 10 bases. The V gene's germline CDR1 is SNHLY and CDR2 FYNNEI. CDR3 coding DNA: TGTGCCAGCAACGGACAATTTAGCAATCAGCCCCAGCATTTT. Translated, it gives CASNGQFSNQPQHF.

This clone was counted between two and nine times. The chain is built from TRBV19 and TRBJ2-1; TRBD2 aligns across 11 bases. Germline CDR1 and CDR2: LNHDA and SQIVND (reference sequence). This CDR3 region has 16 residues. V trimming: 3 bases; J trimming: 1 base; junction bases outside the gene matches: 2. As DNA, the CDR3 is TGTGCCAGTAGTATCGGGACTAGCGGATCCTACAATGAGCAGTTCTTC. Protein product: CASSIGTSGSYNEQFF.